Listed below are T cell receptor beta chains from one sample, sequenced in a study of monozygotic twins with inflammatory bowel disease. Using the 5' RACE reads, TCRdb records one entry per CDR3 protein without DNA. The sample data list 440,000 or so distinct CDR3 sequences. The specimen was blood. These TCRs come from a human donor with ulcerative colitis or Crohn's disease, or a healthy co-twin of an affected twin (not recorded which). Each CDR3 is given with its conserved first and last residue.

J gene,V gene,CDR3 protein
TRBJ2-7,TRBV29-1,CSVGGGQSQQYF
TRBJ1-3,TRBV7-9,CASSPRQRLNTIYF
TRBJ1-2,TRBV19,CASSILAVGANYGYTF
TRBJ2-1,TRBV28,CASSTLAGGSYNEQFF
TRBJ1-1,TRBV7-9,CASSSVRGEDTEAFF
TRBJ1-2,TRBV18,CASSPGTSGGYTF
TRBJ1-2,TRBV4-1,CASSQERGPYGYTF
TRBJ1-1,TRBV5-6,CASSPSGTGDEAFF
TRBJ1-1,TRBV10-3,CAIRDGPTEAFF
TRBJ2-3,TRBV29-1,CSATAGVADTQYF
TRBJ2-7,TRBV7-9,CASSLKGEIDEQYF
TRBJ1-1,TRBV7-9,CASEADTEAFF
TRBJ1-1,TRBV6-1,CASTGRAHRNTEAFF
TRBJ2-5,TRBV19,CASSPWSGIQETQYF
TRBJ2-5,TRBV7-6,CASTRGAGGQETQYF
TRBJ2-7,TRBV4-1,CASKARWLAGEDEQYF
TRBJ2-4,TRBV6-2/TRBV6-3,CASSYRGDSKNIQYF
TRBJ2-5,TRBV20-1,CSAVAGGRSLETQYF
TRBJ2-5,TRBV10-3,CAISGGTSGIETQYF
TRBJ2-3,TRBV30,CAWSGADLAKTDTQYF